This passage covers 17 T cell receptor beta chains from one sample sequenced in a study of blood T cell repertoires in COVID-19. Assay: immunoSEQ multiplex PCR; the TCRdb copy retains only in-frame clones and omits some. The repertoire consists of approximately 480,000 clones, with approximately 90% occurring once and the leading ten covering roughly 0.7%. Input material: PBMCs or T cells enriched from blood (not recorded which). The origin of the receptors is a woman in her late teens or twenties who had recovered from COVID-19.

The V gene is TRBV7-2, the J gene TRBJ1-1; no definite D call. Per germline, CDR1 SGHTA and CDR2 FQGNSA. CDR3 length: 15 amino acids. Trimming left V 4 bases short and J 1 base short, with 13 bases between. CDR3 in DNA: TGTGCCAGCAGCTCAGGAGGGCCGGAGAACACTGAAGCTTTCTTT. Translation: CASSSGGPENTEAFF.

The chain links TRBV30 to TRBJ1-2; D gene unclear. From germline, CDR1 is GTSNPN and CDR2 SVGIG (reference sequence). V was cut by 1 base and J by 4 bases, with 16 bases left in between. CDR3 length: 15 amino acids. CDR3 bases: TGTGCCTGGAGTGGCCCAGAACGTCAAACCTATGGCTACACCTTC. Its translation is CAWSGPERQTYGYTF. Filled out from reference TRBV30 and TRBJ1-2, the complete variable domain reads SQTIHQWPATLVQPVGSPLSLECTVEGTSNPNLYWYRQAAGRGLQLLFYSVGIGQISSEVPQNLSASRPQDRQFILSSKKLLLSDSGFYLCAWSGPERQTYGYTFGSGTRLTVV.

The chain has TRBV5-1 and TRBJ1-6; D unresolved. Germline lookup yields CDR1 SGHRS and CDR2 YFSETQ. CDR3 length equals 15 residues. The V end lost 0 bases, the J end lost 5 bases, and 9 bases lay between the germline ends. CDR3 residues: CASSLAGPNNSPLHF. The CDR3 DNA follows: TGCGCCAGCAGCTTGGCGGGTCCCAATAATTCACCCCTCCACTTT.

Worth noting for this clone: Additional DNA sequences in this sample encode the identical CDR3. The chain has TRBV12-3 or TRBV12-4 and TRBJ1-3; the match to TRBD1 covers 9 bases. V lost 6 bases to trimming and J lost 4 bases; unmatched junction nucleotides: 1. The CDR3 spans 13 residues. The CDR3 DNA reads as TGTGCCAGCAGAGGGACAGGGGGAAACACCATATATTTT. Residues: CASRGTGGNTIYF.

The chain recombines TRBV30 with TRBJ2-5; tentatively, D is TRBD1 (5 bases). This CDR3 region has 15 residues. Germline V gene lookup returns CDR1 GTSNPN and CDR2 SVGIG (reference sequence). With 0 bases removed from V and 3 bases from J, the gap between germline ends came to 14 bases. The CDR3 coding sequence is TGTGCCTGGAGTGTAGGTTACAGGCCCGAAGAGACCCAGTACTTC. Amino acids: CAWSVGYRPEETQYF. Based on the CDR3 plus reference TRBV30 and TRBJ2-5, the full variable domain is SQTIHQWPATLVQPVGSPLSLECTVEGTSNPNLYWYRQAAGRGLQLLFYSVGIGQISSEVPQNLSASRPQDRQFILSSKKLLLSDSGFYLCAWSVGYRPEETQYFGPGTRLLVL.

The chain recombines TRBV11-2 with TRBJ2-7; 7 nucleotides line up with TRBD2. Germline CDR1 SGHAT, CDR2 FQNNGV. The junction had 19 bases not matched to a gene; V was cut back by 6 bases and J by 5 bases. CDR3 length equals 17 residues. The CDR3 region is CASRHIRGAGRVHEQYF. In nucleotides, the CDR3 is TGTGCCAGCAGGCACATCAGAGGGGCAGGGAGGGTCCACGAGCAGTACTTC. Based on the CDR3 plus reference TRBV11-2 and TRBJ2-7, the full variable domain is EAGVAQSPRYKIIEKRQSVAFWCNPISGHATLYWYQQILGQGPKLLIQFQNNGVVDDSQLPKDRFSAERLKGVDSTLKIQPAKLEDSAVYLCASRHIRGAGRVHEQYFGPGTRLTVT.

This chain links TRBV18 with TRBJ1-3; 7 bases match TRBD1. Germline trimming cut 4 bases from V and 4 bases from J; bases unmatched to any gene: 10. This CDR3 region has 16 residues. Per the germline V gene, CDR1 is KGHSH and CDR2 is LQKENI. CDR3 sequence (DNA): TGTGCCAGCTCACGACGACAGGGCTTAGCGGGAAACACCATATATTTT. This codes for CASSRRQGLAGNTIYF.

This chain connects TRBV7-9 to TRBJ2-3; D perhaps matches TRBD2 (6 bases). The germline V and J ends were trimmed by 11 bases and 2 bases, with 14 bases remaining between them. The germline V gene has CDR1 SEHNR and CDR2 FQNEAQ (reference sequence). The CDR3 extends over 13 amino acids. CDR3 nucleotide sequence: TGTGCCGGAAGGGACTCCCCCACAGATACGCAGTATTTT. It encodes CAGRDSPTDTQYF.

This clone was observed a few times. This rearrangement joins TRBV7-2 to TRBJ1-6, with a weak D call TRBD1 (5 bases). The length of the CDR3 is 15 residues. Trimming stripped 2 bases from V and 9 bases from J, with 14 bases between. Germline V gene lookup returns CDR1 SGHTA and CDR2 FQGNSA. This CDR3 reads CASSLSSGGGSPLHF. The CDR3 DNA follows: TGTGCCAGCAGCTTAAGCTCGGGGGGAGGTTCACCCCTCCACTTT.

In this sample, this clone turned up once. V is TRBV30 and J is TRBJ1-5, with TRBD1 matching over 8 bases. Germline loops: CDR1 GTSNPN, CDR2 SVGIG (reference sequence). Trimming at V came to 1 base and at J to 3 bases, leaving 8 bases not matched to a gene. The CDR3 sequence is 16 residues long. The CDR3 loop is CAWSASGGRNNQPQHF. The CDR3 nucleotides are TGTGCCTGGAGTGCCTCAGGGGGCCGGAACAATCAGCCCCAGCATTTT. The whole variable domain, remainder taken from reference TRBV30 and TRBJ1-5, is SQTIHQWPATLVQPVGSPLSLECTVEGTSNPNLYWYRQAAGRGLQLLFYSVGIGQISSEVPQNLSASRPQDRQFILSSKKLLLSDSGFYLCAWSASGGRNNQPQHFGDGTRLSIL.

The chain employs TRBV12-5 and TRBJ2-5; 12 bases line up with TRBD2. CDR3 size: 18 residues. Trimming cost V 0 bases and J 9 bases; bases outside gene matches: 14. Germline CDR1 LGHNT, CDR2 FRNRAP. The CDR3 loop reads CASGLVLGRGLAGGPQYF. CDR3 nucleotides: TGTGCTAGTGGTTTGGTACTGGGGCGCGGGCTAGCGGGGGGGCCCCAGTACTTC.

This clone was picked up one time. V is TRBV6-4 and J is TRBJ1-6; perhaps TRBD1 as D (5 bases). Trimming took 8 bases from V and 2 from J, leaving 10 bases between them. The germline gives CDR1 MRHNA, CDR2 SNTAGT. CDR3 size: 14 residues. The CDR3 DNA is TGTGCCAGCCCTTTGGGGCCCTATAATTCACCCCTCCACTTT. Encoded protein: CASPLGPYNSPLHF.

This sequence joins TRBV30 and TRBJ2-6, with TRBD1 matching over 9 bases. Germline trimming cut 1 base from V and 3 bases from J; bases unmatched to any gene: 10. This CDR3 is 18 amino acids long. From germline, CDR1 is GTSNPN and CDR2 SVGIG (reference sequence). In nucleotides, the CDR3 is TGTGCCTGGAGTGGAAGGGACAGGGAGGGCCTTGGGGCCAACGTCCTGACTTTC. Translating gives CAWSGRDREGLGANVLTF. The full variable domain, its missing parts supplied by reference TRBV30 and TRBJ2-6, is SQTIHQWPATLVQPVGSPLSLECTVEGTSNPNLYWYRQAAGRGLQLLFYSVGIGQISSEVPQNLSASRPQDRQFILSSKKLLLSDSGFYLCAWSGRDREGLGANVLTFGAGSRLTVL.

The chain employs TRBV12-3 or TRBV12-4 and TRBJ1-1; 7 positions agree with TRBD1. CDR3 size: 13 residues. Unmatched junction bases numbered 6, after V lost 6 bases and J lost 5 bases. CDR3 nucleotides: TGTGCCAGCAGACCGGACAGGTGGACTGAAGCTTTCTTT. It specifies CASRPDRWTEAFF.

The table lists this clone with a count of one. The chain employs TRBV27 and TRBJ2-7, with 10 bases that match TRBD1. Trimming cost V 5 bases and J 5 bases; bases outside gene matches: 6. CDR3 length: 14 amino acids. Germline V gene data show CDR1 as MNHEY and CDR2 as SMNVEV (reference sequence). CDR3 DNA: TGTGCCAGCAGTCCCCTTGACAGGGGGCACGAGCAGTACTTC. Residues: CASSPLDRGHEQYF.

The CDR3 DNA sequence: TGTGCCAGCAGTCCGGACAGGGGGCGGCATGGCTACACCTTC. Translated, it gives CASSPDRGRHGYTF. The chain couples TRBV2 to TRBJ1-2; 11 positions match TRBD1. Germline V lookup: CDR1 SNHLY, CDR2 FYNNEI. With V trimmed by 5 bases and J by 6 bases, 5 bases remained unmatched. This CDR3 has 14 amino acids. The variable domain in full, with the rest retrieved from reference TRBV2 and TRBJ1-2, is EPEVTQTPSHQVTQMGQEVILRCVPISNHLYFYWYRQILGQKVEFLVSFYNNEISEKSEIFDDQFSVERPDGSNFTLKIRSTKLEDSAMYFCASSPDRGRHGYTFGSGTRLTVV.

The V and J genes are TRBV10-3 and TRBJ2-3, with TRBD1 matching 7 bases. V shed 3 bases, J shed 0 bases, and the junction held 3 bases outside the gene matches. CDR1 is ENHRY, CDR2 SYGVKD, per germline. The CDR3 totals 15 residues. The CDR3 bases are TGTGCCATCAGTGAAGGGGACAGTAGCACAGATACGCAGTATTTT. Translation: CAISEGDSSTDTQYF.